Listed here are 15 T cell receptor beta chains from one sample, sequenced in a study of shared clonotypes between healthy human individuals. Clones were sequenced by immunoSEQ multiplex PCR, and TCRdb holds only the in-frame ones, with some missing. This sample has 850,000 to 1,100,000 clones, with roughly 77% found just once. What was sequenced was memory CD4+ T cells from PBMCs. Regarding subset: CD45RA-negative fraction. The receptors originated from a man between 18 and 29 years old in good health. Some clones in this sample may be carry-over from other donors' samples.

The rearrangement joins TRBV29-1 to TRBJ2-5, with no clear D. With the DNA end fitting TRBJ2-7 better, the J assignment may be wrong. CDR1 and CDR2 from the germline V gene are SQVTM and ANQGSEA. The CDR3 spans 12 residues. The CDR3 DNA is TGCAGCGTTGGGGCAGGAAAATACGAGCAGTACTTC. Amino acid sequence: CSVGAGKYEQYF.

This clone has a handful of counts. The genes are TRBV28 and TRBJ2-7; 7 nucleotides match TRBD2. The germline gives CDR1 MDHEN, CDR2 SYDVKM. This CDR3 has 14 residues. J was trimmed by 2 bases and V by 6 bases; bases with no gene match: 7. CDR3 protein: CASRRGGLAYEQYF. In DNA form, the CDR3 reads TGTGCCAGCAGGCGGGGAGGGTTAGCCTACGAGCAGTACTTC. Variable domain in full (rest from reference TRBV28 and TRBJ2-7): DVKVTQSSRYLVKRTGEKVFLECVQDMDHENMFWYRQDPGLGLRLIYFSYDVKMKEKGDIPEGYSVSREKKERFSLILESASTNQTSMYLCASRRGGLAYEQYFGPGTRLTVT.

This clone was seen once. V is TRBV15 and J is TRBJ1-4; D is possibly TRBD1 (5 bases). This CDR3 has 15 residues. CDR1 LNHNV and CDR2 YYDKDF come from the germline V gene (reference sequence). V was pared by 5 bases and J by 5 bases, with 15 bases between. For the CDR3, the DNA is TGTGCCACCAGCGAGGCGGGGGGGTTCAATGAAAAACTGTTTTTT. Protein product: CATSEAGGFNEKLFF.

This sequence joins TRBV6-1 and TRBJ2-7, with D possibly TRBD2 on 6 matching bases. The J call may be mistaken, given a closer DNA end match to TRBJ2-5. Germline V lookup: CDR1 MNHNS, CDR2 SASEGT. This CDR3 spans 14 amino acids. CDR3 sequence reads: CASSVGSLGETQYF. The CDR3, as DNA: TGTGCCAGCAGTGTCGGGAGCCTAGGGGAGACCCAGTACTTC.

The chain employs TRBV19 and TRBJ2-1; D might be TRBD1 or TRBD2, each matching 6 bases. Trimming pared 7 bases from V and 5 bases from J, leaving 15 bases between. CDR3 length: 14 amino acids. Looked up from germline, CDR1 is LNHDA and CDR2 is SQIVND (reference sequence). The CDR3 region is CASKEQGGNNEQFF. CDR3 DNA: TGTGCCAGTAAGGAACAGGGAGGCAACAATGAGCAGTTCTTC.

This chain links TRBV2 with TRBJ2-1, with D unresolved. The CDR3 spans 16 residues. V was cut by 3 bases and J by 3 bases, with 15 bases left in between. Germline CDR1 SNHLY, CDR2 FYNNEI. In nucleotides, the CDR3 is TGTGCCAGCAGTGATTTCCTAGACACAATCTACAATGAGCAGTTCTTC. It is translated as CASSDFLDTIYNEQFF. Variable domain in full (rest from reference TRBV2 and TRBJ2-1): EPEVTQTPSHQVTQMGQEVILRCVPISNHLYFYWYRQILGQKVEFLVSFYNNEISEKSEIFDDQFSVERPDGSNFTLKIRSTKLEDSAMYFCASSDFLDTIYNEQFFGPGTRLTVL.

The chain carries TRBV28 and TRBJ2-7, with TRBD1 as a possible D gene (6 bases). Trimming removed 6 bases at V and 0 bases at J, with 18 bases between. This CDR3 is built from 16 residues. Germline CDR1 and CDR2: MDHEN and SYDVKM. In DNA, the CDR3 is TGTGCCAGCAGGACTTTGGACAGTCGGAGCTCCTACGAGCAGTACTTC. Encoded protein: CASRTLDSRSSYEQYF.

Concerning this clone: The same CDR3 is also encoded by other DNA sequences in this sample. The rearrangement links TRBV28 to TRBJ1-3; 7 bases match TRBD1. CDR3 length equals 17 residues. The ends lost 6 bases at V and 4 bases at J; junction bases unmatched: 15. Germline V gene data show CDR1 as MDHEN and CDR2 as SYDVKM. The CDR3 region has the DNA TGTGCCAGCAGGCCCCTGGGACAGACTGGGAGAGGAAACACCATATATTTT. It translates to CASRPLGQTGRGNTIYF. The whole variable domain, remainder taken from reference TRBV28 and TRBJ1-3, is DVKVTQSSRYLVKRTGEKVFLECVQDMDHENMFWYRQDPGLGLRLIYFSYDVKMKEKGDIPEGYSVSREKKERFSLILESASTNQTSMYLCASRPLGQTGRGNTIYFGEGSWLTVV.

CDR3 residues: CASSIRPGDTQYF. The DNA for the CDR3 is TGTGCCAGCAGCATCCGACCTGGGGATACGCAGTATTTT. The chain combines TRBV5-4 with TRBJ2-3; D not resolved. This CDR3 region has 13 residues. Germline CDR1 reads SGHNT; CDR2 reads YYREEE (reference sequence). V lost 4 bases and J lost 6, with 12 bases in between.

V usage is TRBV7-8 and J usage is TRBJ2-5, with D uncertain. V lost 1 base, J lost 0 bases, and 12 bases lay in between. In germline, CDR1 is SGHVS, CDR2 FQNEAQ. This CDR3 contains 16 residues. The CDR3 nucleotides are TGTGCCAGCAGCTTAGGGGCTCCACAGTACCAAGAGACCCAGTACTTC. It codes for CASSLGAPQYQETQYF. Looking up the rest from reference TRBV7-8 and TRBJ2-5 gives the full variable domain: GAGVSQSPRYKVAKRGQDVALRCDPISGHVSLFWYQQALGQGPEFLTYFQNEAQLDKSGLPSDRFFAERPEGSVSTLKIQRTQQEDSAVYLCASSLGAPQYQETQYFGPGTRLLVL.

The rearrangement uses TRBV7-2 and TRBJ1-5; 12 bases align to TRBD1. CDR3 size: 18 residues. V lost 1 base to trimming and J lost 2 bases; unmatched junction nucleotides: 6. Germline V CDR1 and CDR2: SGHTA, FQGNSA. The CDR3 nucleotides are TGTGCCAGCAGCTTAGGGGACAGGGGGCGCTTGGGCAATCAGCCCCAGCATTTT. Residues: CASSLGDRGRLGNQPQHF.

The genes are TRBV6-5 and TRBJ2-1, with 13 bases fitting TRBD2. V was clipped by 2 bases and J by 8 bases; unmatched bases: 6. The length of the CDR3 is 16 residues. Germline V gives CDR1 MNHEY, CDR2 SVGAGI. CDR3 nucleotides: TGTGCCAGCAGTTACATACTAGCGGGAGGGCTGGATGAGCAGTTCTTC. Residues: CASSYILAGGLDEQFF.

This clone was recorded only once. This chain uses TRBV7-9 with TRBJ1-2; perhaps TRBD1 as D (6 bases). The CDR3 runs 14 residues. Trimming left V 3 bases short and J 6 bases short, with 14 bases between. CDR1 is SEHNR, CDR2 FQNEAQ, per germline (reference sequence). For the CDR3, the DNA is TGTGCCAGCAGCTTGGGCCAGGGGAAGAATGGCTACACCTTC. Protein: CASSLGQGKNGYTF.

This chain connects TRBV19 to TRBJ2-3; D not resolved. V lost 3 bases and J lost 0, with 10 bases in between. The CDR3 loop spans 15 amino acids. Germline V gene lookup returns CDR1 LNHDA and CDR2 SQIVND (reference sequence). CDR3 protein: CASSMGSISTDTQYF. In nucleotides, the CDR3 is TGTGCCAGTAGTATGGGGTCGATAAGCACAGATACGCAGTATTTT.

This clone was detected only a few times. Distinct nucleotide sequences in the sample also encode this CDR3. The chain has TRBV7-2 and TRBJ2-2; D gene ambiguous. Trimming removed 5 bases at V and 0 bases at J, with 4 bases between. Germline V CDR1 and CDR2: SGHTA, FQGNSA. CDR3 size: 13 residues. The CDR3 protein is CASSPANTGELFF. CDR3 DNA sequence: TGTGCCAGCAGCCCAGCGAACACCGGGGAGCTGTTTTTT.